These 20 T cell receptor beta chains originate from one sample sequenced in a study of cytomegalovirus exposure and HLA in healthy donors. The PCR made use of 60 Vbeta and 13 Jbeta primers. Profiled with immunoSEQ multiplex PCR; TCRdb holds only in-frame clones, not every one. The table shows about 150,000 clones, with roughly 83% occurring only once. Sequenced material: PBMCs. The receptors were sampled from a boy aged 2 to 10 in good health and CMV-seronegative.

This chain joins TRBV19 and TRBJ2-7; TRBD2 is a possible D gene (6 bases). Germline V gene sequence: CDR1 LNHDA, CDR2 SQIVND (reference sequence). This CDR3 contains 14 residues. The germline V and J ends were trimmed by 6 bases and 6 bases, with 18 bases remaining between them. CDR3 bases: TGTGCCAGTAGGGGCGGAAAGGAGGGAACCGAGCAGTACGTC. Translation gives CASRGGKEGTEQYV.

This chain joins TRBV28 and TRBJ1-1, with D unclear. V was trimmed by 5 bases and J by 0 bases, leaving 7 bases between them. CDR1 and CDR2 from the germline V gene are MDHEN and SYDVKM. The CDR3 runs to 13 residues. The CDR3 protein is CASSVLMNTEAFF. CDR3 in DNA: TGTGCCAGCAGTGTCCTAATGAACACTGAAGCTTTCTTT.

This rearrangement joins TRBV5-1 to TRBJ2-7, with D tentatively TRBD2 (6 bases). The germline V and J ends were trimmed by 2 bases and 9 bases, with 15 bases remaining between them. Germline CDR1 is SGHRS and CDR2 is YFSETQ. This CDR3 has 13 residues. The CDR3 spells CASSLHGIGRQYV. The CDR3 bases are TGCGCCAGCAGCTTACATGGTATCGGGAGGCAGTACGTC.

The genes are TRBV15 and TRBJ2-7, with 9 nucleotides matching TRBD2. The V gene's germline CDR1 is LNHNV and CDR2 YYDKDF (reference sequence). The CDR3 length is 21 residues. V shed 2 bases, J shed 2 bases, and the junction held 22 bases outside the gene matches. CDR3 DNA sequence: TGTGCCACCAGCAGATGTGATAAGCGGGGGGCGCGATTAACATTTGCCTACGAGCAGTACGTC. Its protein is CATSRCDKRGARLTFAYEQYV.

This sequence joins TRBV14 and TRBJ2-7; D ambiguous. Per germline, CDR1 SGHDN and CDR2 FVKESK. The CDR3 runs 13 residues. V was cut by 4 bases and J by 5 bases, with 12 bases left in between. In DNA, the CDR3 is TGTGCCAGCAGCCCAAGAGGATTCCACGAGCAGTACTTC. Translated, it gives CASSPRGFHEQYF.

The genes are TRBV4-2 and TRBJ2-2; TRBD2 matches 8 bases. Germline values: CDR1 LGHNA, CDR2 YNFKEQ. CDR3 length equals 17 residues. The V segment lost 5 bases and the J segment 4 bases; nucleotides outside the gene matches: 12. The CDR3: CASSTARGREVTGELFF. For the CDR3, the DNA is TGTGCCAGCAGCACGGCCCGGGGGCGGGAGGTCACCGGGGAGCTGTTTTTT.

Comments on this clone: The junction departs from the called germline gene at one end, perhaps through a read error. This chain uses TRBV11-2 with TRBJ1-2; D is unresolved. Germline CDR1 SGHAT, CDR2 FQNNGV. There are 8 residues in the CDR3. The CDR3 here is CASSGGNF. DNA of the CDR3: TGTGCCAGCAGCGGAGGGAACTTC. The full variable domain, with the rest looked up from reference TRBV11-2 and TRBJ1-2, is EAGVAQSPRYKIIEKRQSVAFWCNPISGHATLYWYQQILGQGPKLLIQFQNNGVVDDSQLPKDRFSAERLKGVDSTLKIQPAKLEDSAVYLCASSGGNFGSGTRLTVV.

The rearrangement links TRBV27 to TRBJ1-5; 11 nucleotides agree with TRBD1. This CDR3 spans 18 amino acids. Germline values: CDR1 MNHEY, CDR2 SMNVEV (reference sequence). The junction had 15 bases not matched to a gene; V was cut back by 2 bases and J by 9 bases. The CDR3 bases are TGTGCCAGCAGTTTACTCGGGACAGGGGGACGTCGGACGAGGCCCCAGCATTTT. It yields the protein CASSLLGTGGRRTRPQHF.

This clone has just a few counts. J is TRBJ2-6 and V is TRBV4-2, with 9 bases aligning to TRBD2. V dropped 0 bases and J dropped 0; count of bases not matched to a gene: 6. CDR1 and CDR2 from the germline V gene are LGHNA and YNFKEQ. This CDR3 is built from 19 residues. For the CDR3, the DNA is TGTGCCAGCAGCCAAGAGGGGCTAGCGGGGAGCTCTGGGGCCAACGTCCTGACTTTC. Its protein is CASSQEGLAGSSGANVLTF.

The rearrangement joins TRBV6-6 to TRBJ2-2; 8 bases align to TRBD2. This CDR3 comprises 15 residues. V dropped 5 bases and J dropped 5; count of bases not matched to a gene: 7. Germline V gene sequence: CDR1 MNHNY, CDR2 SVGAGI (reference sequence). CDR3 nucleotide sequence: TGTGCCAGCAGTGCAGCCGGGACTAGAACCGGGGAGCTGTTTTTT. Amino acids: CASSAAGTRTGELFF.

This chain connects TRBV4-2 to TRBJ2-2; a weak D match, TRBD1 (6 bases). The CDR3 totals 15 residues. V lost 2 bases to trimming and J lost 10 bases, with 17 bases between them. Looked up from germline, CDR1 is LGHNA and CDR2 is YNFKEQ. The CDR3 is CASSQPTTGTAELFF. The CDR3 DNA reads as TGTGCCAGCAGCCAACCAACTACAGGGACGGCGGAGCTGTTTTTT.

V is TRBV2 and J is TRBJ2-2, with D unclear. The length of the CDR3 is 14 residues. CDR1 and CDR2 (germline): SNHLY, FYNNEI. Between the trimmed V and J ends, which lost 7 bases and 2 bases, there was a span of 11 bases. The CDR3 DNA is TGTGCCAGCAAGCGCACCACAAACACCGGGGAGCTGTTTTTT. Translated, it gives CASKRTTNTGELFF.

The chain has TRBV4-1 and TRBJ1-1; TRBD1 is a possible D gene (5 bases). Germline CDR1 and CDR2: MGHRA and YSYEKL. V was cut by 0 bases and J by 1 base, with 9 bases left in between. CDR3 length: 15 amino acids. The CDR3 DNA sequence: TGCGCCAGCAGCCAAGAAAGCGGGACGAACACTGAAGCTTTCTTT. Its translation is CASSQESGTNTEAFF.

This clone was picked up a small number of times. The rearrangement joins TRBV19 to TRBJ1-1; TRBD1 matches 11 bases. The germline gives CDR1 LNHDA, CDR2 SQIVND (reference sequence). This CDR3 contains 14 residues. V gave up 1 base and J gave up 9 bases; unmatched junction bases: 4. CDR3 sequence: CASSIAGTGGKAFF. CDR3 DNA: TGTGCCAGTAGTATAGCCGGGACAGGGGGGAAAGCTTTCTTT. Using reference TRBV19 and TRBJ1-1 for the parts outside the CDR3, the full variable domain is DGGITQSPKYLFRKEGQNVTLSCEQNLNHDAMYWYRQDPGQGLRLIYYSQIVNDFQKGDIAEGYSVSREKKESFPLTVTSAQKNPTAFYLCASSIAGTGGKAFFGQGTRLTVV.

V is TRBV9 and J is TRBJ1-1; D might be TRBD1 (5 bases). V lost 0 bases and J lost 1, with 7 bases in between. The CDR3 has 14 residues. The germline V gene has CDR1 SGDLS and CDR2 YYNGEE. DNA of the CDR3: TGTGCCAGCAGCGTAGGACAGCAGAACACTGAAGCTTTCTTT. This encodes CASSVGQQNTEAFF.

The V and J genes are TRBV9 and TRBJ2-1, with 11 bases matching TRBD2. The CDR3 totals 15 residues. Germline V gene lookup returns CDR1 SGDLS and CDR2 YYNGEE. J gave up 6 bases and V 2 bases, and 4 bases lay outside the gene matches. CDR3 sequence reads: CASSVSGGAGNEQFF. The CDR3 DNA sequence: TGTGCCAGCAGCGTTAGCGGGGGGGCGGGCAATGAGCAGTTCTTC.

This clone has a handful of counts. This sequence joins TRBV11-2 and TRBJ2-7, with 7 bases matching TRBD1. The trim removed 1 base at V and 9 bases at J, leaving 3 bases unmatched. This CDR3 contains 12 residues. Germline CDR1 reads SGHAT; CDR2 reads FQNNGV. The CDR3 nucleotides read TGTGCCAGCAGCTTAGGAGGGGGCCTGCAGTACGTC. Its translation is CASSLGGGLQYV.

This clone was observed a few times. The V gene is TRBV6-4, the J gene TRBJ1-1; no firm D call. The CDR3 runs to 13 residues. Germline CDR1 MRHNA, CDR2 SNTAGT. V shed 0 bases and J shed 3 bases, with 5 bases lying between them. CDR3 in amino acids: CASSDSRDTEAFF. DNA of the CDR3: TGTGCCAGCAGTGACTCGAGGGACACTGAAGCTTTCTTT.

This chain links TRBV4-3 with TRBJ1-2; 8 nucleotides agree with TRBD1. CDR1 is LGHNA and CDR2 is YSLEER in the germline V gene. Trimming at V came to 1 base and at J to 8 bases, leaving 12 bases not matched to a gene. The CDR3 extends over 16 amino acids. The CDR3 reads CASSQGTGTGLWGYTF. The DNA for the CDR3 is TGCGCCAGCAGCCAAGGAACCGGGACAGGTCTATGGGGCTACACCTTC.

V gene TRBV5-1 combines with J gene TRBJ1-3; D call uncertain. The DNA end is a closer match to TRBJ2-2, so the J assignment may be wrong. CDR3 size: 15 residues. Germline CDR1 reads SGHRS; CDR2 reads YFSETQ. This chain's CDR3 is CASSLEGMNTGELFF. CDR3 nucleotides: TGCGCCAGCAGCTTGGAAGGGATGAACACCGGGGAGCTGTTTTTT.